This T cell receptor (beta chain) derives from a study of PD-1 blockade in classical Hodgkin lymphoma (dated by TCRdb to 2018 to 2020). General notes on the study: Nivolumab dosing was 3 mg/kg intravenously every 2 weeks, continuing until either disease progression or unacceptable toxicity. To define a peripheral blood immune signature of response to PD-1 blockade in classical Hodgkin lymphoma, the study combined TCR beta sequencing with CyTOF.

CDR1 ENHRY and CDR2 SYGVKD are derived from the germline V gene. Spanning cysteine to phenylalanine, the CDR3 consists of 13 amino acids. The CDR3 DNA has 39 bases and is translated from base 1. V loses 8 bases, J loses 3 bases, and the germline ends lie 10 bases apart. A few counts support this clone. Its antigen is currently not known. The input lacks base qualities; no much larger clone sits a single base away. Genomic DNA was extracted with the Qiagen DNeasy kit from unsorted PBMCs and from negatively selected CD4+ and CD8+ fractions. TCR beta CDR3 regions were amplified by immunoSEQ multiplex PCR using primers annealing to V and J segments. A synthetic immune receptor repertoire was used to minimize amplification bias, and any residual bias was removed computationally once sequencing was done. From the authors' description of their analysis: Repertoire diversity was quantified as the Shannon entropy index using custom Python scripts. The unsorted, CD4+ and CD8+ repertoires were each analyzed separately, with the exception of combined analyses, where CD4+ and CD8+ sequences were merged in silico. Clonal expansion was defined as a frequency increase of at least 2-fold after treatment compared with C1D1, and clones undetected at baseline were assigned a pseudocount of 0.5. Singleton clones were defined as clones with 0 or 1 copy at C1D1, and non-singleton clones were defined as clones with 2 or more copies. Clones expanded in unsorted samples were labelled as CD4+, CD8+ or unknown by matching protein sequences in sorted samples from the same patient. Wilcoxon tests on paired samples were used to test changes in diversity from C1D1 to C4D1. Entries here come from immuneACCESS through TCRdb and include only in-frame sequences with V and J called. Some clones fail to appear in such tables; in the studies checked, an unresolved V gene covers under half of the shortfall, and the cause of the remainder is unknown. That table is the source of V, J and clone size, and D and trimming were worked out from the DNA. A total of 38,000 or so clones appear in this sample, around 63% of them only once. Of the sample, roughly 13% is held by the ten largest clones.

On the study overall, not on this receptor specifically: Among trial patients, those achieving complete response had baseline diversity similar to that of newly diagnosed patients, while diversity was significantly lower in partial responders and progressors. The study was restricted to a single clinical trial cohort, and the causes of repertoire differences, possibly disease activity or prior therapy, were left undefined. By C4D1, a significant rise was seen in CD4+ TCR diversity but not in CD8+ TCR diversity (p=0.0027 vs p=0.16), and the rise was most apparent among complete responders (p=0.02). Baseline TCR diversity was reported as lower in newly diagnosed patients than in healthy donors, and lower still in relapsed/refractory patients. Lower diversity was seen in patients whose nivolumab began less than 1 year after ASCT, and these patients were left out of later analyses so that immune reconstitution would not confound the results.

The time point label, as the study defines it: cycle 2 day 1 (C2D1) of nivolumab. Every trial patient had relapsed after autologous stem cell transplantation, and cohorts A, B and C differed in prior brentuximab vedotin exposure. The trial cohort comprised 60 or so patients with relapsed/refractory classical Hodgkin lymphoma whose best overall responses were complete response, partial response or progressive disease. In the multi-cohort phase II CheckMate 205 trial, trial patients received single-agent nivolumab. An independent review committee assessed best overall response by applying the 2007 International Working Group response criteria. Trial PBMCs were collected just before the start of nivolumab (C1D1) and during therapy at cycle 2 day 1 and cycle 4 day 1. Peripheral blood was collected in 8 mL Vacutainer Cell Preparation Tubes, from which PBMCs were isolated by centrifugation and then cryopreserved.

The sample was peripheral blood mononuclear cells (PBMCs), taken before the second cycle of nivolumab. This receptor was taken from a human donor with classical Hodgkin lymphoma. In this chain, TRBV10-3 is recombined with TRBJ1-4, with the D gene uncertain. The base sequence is TGTGCCATCTCCGGGCTTTCTAATGAAAAACTGTTTTTT. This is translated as CAISGLSNEKLFF.